The T cell receptor (beta chain) under discussion was sequenced for a study of CD8+ T cells in alopecia areata (dated by TCRdb to about 2018). The study in broad terms: Treated patients were enrolled in an open-label pilot trial of oral tofacitinib at 5 to 10 mg twice daily for moderate-to-severe alopecia areata. RNA was extracted with the PAXgene miRNA kit for fixed scalp, the miRNeasy kit for PBMCs, and the RNeasy kit for mouse skin. Biopsies were taken from tofacitinib-treated patients at baseline and at 4 and 24 weeks of treatment, and a later scalp biopsy was taken in several of the tofacitinib-treated patients. Scalp clonality was compared among normal scalp (n=4), patchy alopecia areata scalp (n=8), and alopecia totalis/universalis scalp (n=8). The study used high-throughput TCRbeta sequencing to examine T cell clonal expansion in alopecia areata, in both the C3H/HeJ mouse model and human patients. TCRbeta CDR3 regions were amplified by immunoSEQ multiplex PCR with 35 Vbeta forward and 13 Jbeta reverse primers. Human TCRbeta sequencing covered scalp tissue and sorted CD4+ and CD8+ peripheral blood T cells from patchy and totalis/universalis alopecia areata patients and healthy controls. In treated patients, disease severity was measured using the SALT score, which gives the percentage of scalp surface area affected. Patients stayed on tofacitinib for 6 to 18 months and then had 6 months of follow-up off drug so that delayed response and recurrence could be assessed.

The germline V end is reduced by 5 bases and the J end by 8 bases; junction bases left unmatched: 7. From cysteine to phenylalanine, the CDR3 is 14 amino acids long. Of all the DNA, just the CDR3 is kept, 42 bases in frame from base 1. The germline V gene (reference sequence) supplies CDR1 SEHNR and CDR2 FQNEAQ. What the work shows at the level of the full study, not this receptor alone: Tofacitinib significantly decreased scalp clonality and the number of expanded CD8+ clones among the top 100 scalp clones. Many expanded lesional clones persisted in scalp and blood during tofacitinib treatment, which may partly explain relapse after stopping treatment. Compared with normal scalp, lesional scalp had higher clonality and more expanded CD8+ clones, particularly in alopecia totalis/universalis, a pattern that suggests antigenic drive. TCR sequences shared between patients were less clear than in mice, possibly partly because of HLA diversity in the patient population. Because the treated cohort was small and had only one nonresponder, larger studies are needed to examine links between baseline CD8+ expansion and response. Resident alphabeta T cells in normal human skin are also sequenced, complicating scalp TCR repertoire analysis, unlike mouse skin dominated by gammadelta T cells.

A word on this clone: Its antigen is still unknown. Base qualities are not at hand, and no much larger clone is one base apart.

The treatment or condition label of this sample denotes: oral pan-JAK inhibitor, 5-10 mg twice daily. From alopecia areata patients, peripheral blood was collected along with lesional scalp punch biopsies. PBMCs were isolated by density centrifugation and stained for CD3, CD4 and CD8, after which CD4+ and CD8+ T cells were sorted on a FACSAria. Libraries were made using the immunoSEQ multiplex PCR assay. For TCR sequencing, RNA was extracted from every sample and reverse transcribed into cDNA to serve as template. SuperScript III was used to make first-strand cDNA, primed with a 2:1 mix of oligo-dT and random hexamers. Amplification bias was assessed with a synthetic immune receptor repertoire, and residual bias was removed computationally. Turning to the authors' computational methods: Raw reads were preprocessed to remove errors, and CDR3 was defined by IMGT conventions from the conserved cysteine to phenylalanine. To get clonality, Shannon entropy was normalized by log2 of the number of productive unique TCRs and the result was subtracted from 1. Whether scalp clones were CD4 or CD8 was inferred by matching scalp TCRbeta sequences against CD4 and CD8 repertoires sorted from blood. The table comes from immuneACCESS by way of TCRdb, which keeps in-frame sequences with V and J called. Part of the clones is missing from these tables; in studies checked, under half for an unresolved V gene and the rest for unknown reasons. Clonal size and the V and J genes are those of that table, whereas D and trimming came from the DNA. This sample comprises 180,000 or so clones, approximately 49% of them detected only once. The ten largest clones take up roughly 9.1% of the sample.

Here the chain combines TRBV7-9 and TRBJ2-1, and TRBD2 matches 9 of the central bases. This TCR came from a human donor with alopecia areata. This material consisted of CD8+ T cells sorted from blood, taken at roughly week 53, from a patient treated with tofacitinib. Here is the DNA: TGTGCCAGCAGCCCGAGCGGGGGGCGGCATGAGCAGTTCTTC. The encoded protein is CASSPSGGRHEQFF.